These T cell receptor beta chains were read from a single sample in a study of vaccination and CD4 T cells after COVID-19. TCRdb redid the calling of the PCR reads with MiXCR, one entry per CDR3 protein. The sample holds 9,000 to 10,000 distinct CDR3 sequences; under 35% are singletons and the top ten take approximately 20%. No cognate antigen is known for these TCRs. Source material: CD4+ T cells from blood, cultured in vitro. All receptors derive from a human donor in good health. Both conserved end residues are part of each CDR3. Fields, in order: J gene, V gene, CDR3 length, D gene, clone size, CDR3 DNA, CDR3 protein. D genes are given only for firm matches. Size tells how often a clone was seen (once, few, many) or the class of an expanded clone, and some rows leave it out.

J: TRBJ1-1
V: TRBV20-1
length: 13
D: -
size: few
DNA: TGCAGTGCTAGAGTAAACAGGAACACTGAAGCTTTCTTT
CDR3: CSARVNRNTEAFF

J: TRBJ1-5
V: TRBV18
length: 15
D: -
size: -
DNA: TGTGCCAGCTCGCGGGTGGGGGGCGGCAATCAGCCCCAGCATTTT
CDR3: CASSRVGGGNQPQHF

J: TRBJ1-5
V: TRBV7-9
length: 14
D: TRBD1
size: -
DNA: TGTGCCAGCAGCTCTGACAGGGTTCGGCAGCCCCAGCATTTT
CDR3: CASSSDRVRQPQHF

J: TRBJ2-5
V: TRBV24-1
length: 14
D: -
size: -
DNA: TGTGCCACCAGTGACAATACAGGTCTTGGGACCCAGTACTTC
CDR3: CATSDNTGLGTQYF

J: TRBJ2-5
V: TRBV30
length: 15
D: -
size: -
DNA: TGTGCCTGGAGTCCTGGGCGGACCAGCCAAGAGACCCAGTACTTC
CDR3: CAWSPGRTSQETQYF

J: TRBJ2-7
V: TRBV7-2
length: 12
D: -
size: -
DNA: TGTGCCAGCAGCTTATCGACCACGGGGCAGTACTTC
CDR3: CASSLSTTGQYF

J: TRBJ2-3
V: TRBV19
length: 16
D: TRBD1
size: -
DNA: TGTGCCAGTAGTATCGGTGGGGGACAGGACACAGATACGCAGTATTTT
CDR3: CASSIGGGQDTDTQYF

J: TRBJ2-3
V: TRBV4-3
length: 15
D: TRBD1
size: once
DNA: TGCGCCAGCAGCCTTCAGGGACAGGGAGCAGATACGCAGTATTTT
CDR3: CASSLQGQGADTQYF

J: TRBJ2-7
V: TRBV10-3
length: 16
D: TRBD2
size: -
DNA: TGTGCCGTCTTGGGGCTAGCGGGGAACCATTCCTACGAGCAGTACTTC
CDR3: CAVLGLAGNHSYEQYF

J: TRBJ2-3
V: TRBV11-1
length: 12
D: -
size: -
DNA: TGTGCCAGCAGATCAATTAGAGATACGCAGTATTTT
CDR3: CASRSIRDTQYF

J: TRBJ1-2
V: TRBV12-3/TRBV12-4
length: 15
D: TRBD1
size: few
DNA: TGTGCCAGCAGTTTGGACACAGGGGGCAGCTATGGCTACACCTTC
CDR3: CASSLDTGGSYGYTF

J: TRBJ2-7
V: TRBV6-1
length: 14
D: TRBD1
size: -
DNA: TGTGCCAGCAGCCCGGGACAGCCTCCCTACGAGCAGTACTTC
CDR3: CASSPGQPPYEQYF

J: TRBJ2-7
V: TRBV6-1
length: 18
D: TRBD1
size: -
DNA: TGTGCCAGCAGTAGACCCGCGTCCGGGACAGCCGTAACCTACGAGCAGTACTTC
CDR3: CASSRPASGTAVTYEQYF

J: TRBJ2-7
V: TRBV4-3
length: 15
D: TRBD1
size: -
DNA: TGCGCCAGCAGTCGGGACAGGAGATACTCCTACGAGCAGTACTTC
CDR3: CASSRDRRYSYEQYF

J: TRBJ2-3
V: TRBV28
length: 13
D: -
size: -
DNA: TGTGCCAGCGGAACGGCCTACACAGATACGCAGTATTTT
CDR3: CASGTAYTDTQYF

J: TRBJ2-5
V: TRBV20-1
length: 15
D: -
size: -
DNA: TGCAGTGCTAGGGGCGCTACAGGGAAGAGAGAGACCCAGTACTTC
CDR3: CSARGATGKRETQYF

J: TRBJ2-3
V: TRBV5-1
length: 14
D: -
size: -
DNA: TGCGCCAGCAGCGGAGGCACACAGGGAACTAGGTGGTATTTT
CDR3: CASSGGTQGTRWYF

J: TRBJ1-2
V: TRBV15
length: 17
D: TRBD1
size: medium-sized
DNA: TGTGCCACCAGCAGAGGACCTGTGACAGGGGGCGACTATGGCTACACCTTC
CDR3: CATSRGPVTGGDYGYTF

J: TRBJ2-1
V: TRBV19
length: 15
D: -
size: -
DNA: TGTGCCAGTAGTCCTCTGATAGGCAGAGCGAATGAGCAGTTCTTC
CDR3: CASSPLIGRANEQFF

J: TRBJ2-1
V: TRBV18
length: 15
D: TRBD2
size: -
DNA: TGTGCCAGCTCACCGGGACTAGCGGGAGACAATGAGCAGTTCTTC
CDR3: CASSPGLAGDNEQFF

J: TRBJ1-1
V: TRBV11-3
length: 13
D: -
size: few
DNA: TGTGCCAGCAGCCGCGACCCGAACACTGAAGCTTTCTTT
CDR3: CASSRDPNTEAFF

J: TRBJ2-3
V: TRBV19
length: 18
D: TRBD1
size: -
DNA: TGTGCCAGCTCCTCCACAGGGCGTACAGGGGAAGGGGCAGATACGCAGTATTTT
CDR3: CASSSTGRTGEGADTQYF

J: TRBJ1-1
V: TRBV27
length: 16
D: -
size: few
DNA: TGTGCCAGCAGTTCCTCTCCTGGACGGAAGAACACTGAAGCTTTCTTT
CDR3: CASSSSPGRKNTEAFF

J: TRBJ2-3
V: TRBV7-2
length: 17
D: TRBD2
size: few
DNA: TGTGCCAGCAGCTTAGATTCTAGCGGCATCCGCACAGATACGCAGTATTTT
CDR3: CASSLDSSGIRTDTQYF

J: TRBJ1-6
V: TRBV6-1
length: 15
D: -
size: -
DNA: TGTGCCAGCAGGCCTGCGGGGCAGAATAATTCACCCCTCCACTTT
CDR3: CASRPAGQNNSPLHF

J: TRBJ2-7
V: TRBV21-1
length: 19
D: -
size: few
DNA: TGTGCCAGCAGCAACTCCGGGACTAGCGGGAGTGTTAGCTCCTACGAGCAGTACTTC
CDR3: CASSNSGTSGSVSSYEQYF

J: TRBJ2-1
V: TRBV5-4
length: 16
D: -
size: -
DNA: TGTGCCAGCAGGCGGGGAAGCGATCGCTCATACAATGAGCAGTTCTTC
CDR3: CASRRGSDRSYNEQFF

J: TRBJ1-5
V: TRBV7-9
length: 13
D: -
size: -
DNA: TGTGCCAGCAGCTTGGGGCCCGGGCAGCCCCAGCATTTT
CDR3: CASSLGPGQPQHF

J: TRBJ2-7
V: TRBV6-5
length: 15
D: -
size: -
DNA: TGTGCCAGCAGTTATCGGCGGGGCATCCGCTACGAGCAGTACTTC
CDR3: CASSYRRGIRYEQYF

J: TRBJ2-2
V: TRBV7-2
length: 14
D: -
size: few
DNA: TGTGCCAGCAGACGGGCAGCCAACACCGGGGAGCTGTTTTTT
CDR3: CASRRAANTGELFF

J: TRBJ1-1
V: TRBV6-1
length: 13
D: TRBD1
size: -
DNA: TGTGCCAGCCACAGGACAGGAAACACTGAAGCTTTCTTT
CDR3: CASHRTGNTEAFF

J: TRBJ2-1
V: TRBV20-1
length: 17
D: TRBD2
size: -
DNA: TGCAGTGCTCCCGGGACTAGCGGAACCAGCTCCTACAATGAGCAGTTCTTC
CDR3: CSAPGTSGTSSYNEQFF

J: TRBJ2-2
V: TRBV30
length: 14
D: TRBD1
size: -
DNA: TGTGCCTGGAGTCAGACAGGGTGGGATGGGGAGCTGTTTTTT
CDR3: CAWSQTGWDGELFF

J: TRBJ2-1
V: TRBV6-4
length: 14
D: -
size: few
DNA: TGTGCCAGCAAAGGGTACTACCAGGACAATGAGCAGTTCTTC
CDR3: CASKGYYQDNEQFF

J: TRBJ1-1
V: TRBV18
length: 13
D: -
size: -
DNA: TGTGCCAGCTCACCAGGAACGAACACTGAAGCTTTCTTT
CDR3: CASSPGTNTEAFF

J: TRBJ2-1
V: TRBV6-1
length: 16
D: TRBD1
size: -
DNA: TGTGCCAGCAGCCAAATTGGACAGGGTTGGTACAATGAGCAGTTCTTC
CDR3: CASSQIGQGWYNEQFF

J: TRBJ1-5
V: TRBV28
length: 16
D: -
size: few
DNA: -
CDR3: CASSFGPGLVLKPQHF

J: TRBJ2-7
V: TRBV20-1
length: 16
D: TRBD2
size: -
DNA: TGCAGTGCTAGTCGGCTAGCGGAGACCCCCTCGCGCGAGCAGTACTTC
CDR3: CSASRLAETPSREQYF

J: TRBJ2-7
V: TRBV10-3
length: 13
D: -
size: -
DNA: TGTGCCATCAGTGACGGGAGAGGCTACGAGCAGTACTTC
CDR3: CAISDGRGYEQYF

J: TRBJ1-5
V: TRBV6-1
length: 14
D: -
size: medium-sized
DNA: TGTGCCAGCAGCCCGACCGCGTCCTCAACCGCACGCCATTTT
CDR3: CASSPTASSTARHF

J: TRBJ2-7
V: TRBV7-2
length: 17
D: TRBD2
size: -
DNA: TGTGCCAGCAGCTTTAAATCGACTAGCGGGGGCTCCTACGAGCAGTACTTC
CDR3: CASSFKSTSGGSYEQYF

J: TRBJ2-2
V: TRBV5-1
length: 19
D: TRBD2
size: -
DNA: TGCGCCAGCAGCCCCCCCAGTGGGACTAGCGGGAGCGGGACCGGGGAGCTGTTTTTT
CDR3: CASSPPSGTSGSGTGELFF

J: TRBJ1-1
V: TRBV14
length: 17
D: -
size: -
DNA: TGTGCCAGCAGCCAAGAAGGCGTTCACTGGGGGAACACTGAAGCTTTCTTT
CDR3: CASSQEGVHWGNTEAFF

J: TRBJ1-2
V: TRBV7-2
length: 15
D: -
size: few
DNA: TGTGCCAGCAGCTTAAGGGACCCCACAAGATATGGCTACACCTTC
CDR3: CASSLRDPTRYGYTF

J: TRBJ2-7
V: TRBV5-4
length: 13
D: TRBD1
size: -
DNA: TGTGCCAGCAGCCAGACAGGGTCCTACGAGCAGTACTTC
CDR3: CASSQTGSYEQYF

J: TRBJ2-6
V: TRBV20-1
length: 14
D: -
size: -
DNA: TGCAGTGCTAGTATGGCGGGAGGGGCCAACGTCCTGACTTTC
CDR3: CSASMAGGANVLTF

J: TRBJ2-5
V: TRBV19
length: 15
D: -
size: -
DNA: TGTGCCAGTAGTCCCTGGGGCAGGGAACAAGAGACCCAGTACTTC
CDR3: CASSPWGREQETQYF

J: TRBJ1-5
V: TRBV7-2
length: 13
D: -
size: -
DNA: TGTGCCAGCAGCTTAATAGATAATCAGCCCCAGCATTTT
CDR3: CASSLIDNQPQHF

J: TRBJ2-3
V: TRBV24-1
length: 17
D: TRBD2
size: few
DNA: TGTGCCACCAGTGATTTTTGGGCTAGCGGAAGCACAGATACGCAGTATTTT
CDR3: CATSDFWASGSTDTQYF

J: TRBJ2-7
V: TRBV2
length: 13
D: -
size: -
DNA: TGTTCCAGCAGTGACGGACAGTTTAACGAGCAGTACTTC
CDR3: CSSSDGQFNEQYF

J: TRBJ1-2
V: TRBV28
length: 12
D: -
size: few
DNA: TGTGCCAGCAGTTTAAGACTCTATGGCTACACCTTC
CDR3: CASSLRLYGYTF

J: TRBJ2-2
V: TRBV6-1
length: 17
D: TRBD2
size: -
DNA: TGTGCCAGCAGCCGAGACGGACTAGCGTCTCGTACCGGGGAGCTGTTTTTT
CDR3: CASSRDGLASRTGELFF

J: TRBJ2-3
V: TRBV28
length: 13
D: TRBD2
size: -
DNA: TGTGCCAGCATGGCTAGCGGGGTGGATACGCAGTATTTT
CDR3: CASMASGVDTQYF

J: TRBJ1-1
V: TRBV6-2/TRBV6-3
length: 12
D: -
size: few
DNA: TGTGCCAGCAGCCACCCCACAGGGAGCGCTTTCTTT
CDR3: CASSHPTGSAFF

J: TRBJ1-2
V: TRBV27
length: 16
D: -
size: -
DNA: TGTGCCAGCAGCTTAAAACCCTCTGGGAGGGGCTATGGCTACACCTTC
CDR3: CASSLKPSGRGYGYTF

J: TRBJ2-1
V: TRBV7-2
length: 18
D: TRBD2
size: few
DNA: TGTGCCAGCAGCCCAAGGGGGCTAGCGGGACAGATGGGGAATGAGCAGTTCTTC
CDR3: CASSPRGLAGQMGNEQFF